A single sample is the source of the 25 T cell receptor beta chains below, sequenced in a study of blood T cell repertoires in COVID-19. The assay was immunoSEQ multiplex PCR, and TCRdb's table has in-frame clones only and misses some. The table records 150,000 to 190,000 clones, approximately 86% of them present only once. The source material was peripheral blood. These receptors were collected from an older woman with acute or convalescent COVID-19.

V usage is TRBV3-1 (or the pseudogene TRBV3-2) and J usage is TRBJ1-2; D remains ambiguous. Germline V gene lookup returns CDR1 LGHDT and CDR2 YNNKEL (reference sequence). The CDR3 sequence is 11 residues long. V was cut by 1 base and J by 11 bases, with 8 bases left in between. The CDR3 loop reads CASSQGAGYTF. The CDR3, as DNA: TGTGCCAGCAGCCAAGGTGCGGGTTACACCTTC.

J is TRBJ2-6 and V is TRBV28; 8 nucleotides match TRBD1. Germline assignment: CDR1 MDHEN and CDR2 SYDVKM. CDR3 length: 16 residues. After removal of 5 bases from V and 4 bases from J, the junction contained 7 bases not matched to a gene. The CDR3 protein is CASSPQGALGANVLTF. The CDR3 DNA sequence: TGTGCCAGCAGTCCCCAGGGGGCTCTGGGGGCCAACGTCCTGACTTTC.

The table lists this clone with a count of one. The J gene is TRBJ2-7, the V gene TRBV28; D call uncertain. The CDR3 consists of 13 residues. Between the trimmed V and J ends, which lost 6 bases and 0 bases, there was a span of 9 bases. The V gene's germline CDR1 is MDHEN and CDR2 SYDVKM. CDR3 nucleotides: TGTGCCAGCAGCCCCAGGATCTCCTACGAGCAGTACGTC. This encodes CASSPRISYEQYV.

The V call is TRBV4-2, the J call TRBJ2-5; 9 nucleotides match TRBD2. The V and J ends lost 0 bases and 6 bases, in that order; junction bases with no gene match: 11. The CDR3 length is 17 residues. Germline assignment: CDR1 LGHNA and CDR2 YNFKEQ. CDR3 nucleotide sequence: TGTGCCAGCAGCCAAGATCTTGGGGCGGGGGGGCCGCAGACCCAGTACTTC. Its protein product is CASSQDLGAGGPQTQYF.

The chain employs TRBV29-1 and TRBJ2-1, with 10 bases that match TRBD2. The length of the CDR3 is 13 residues. The trim removed 4 bases at V and 9 bases at J, leaving 6 bases unmatched. Germline-derived CDR1 and CDR2 are SQVTM and ANQGSEA. CDR3 residues: CSVGSGGASEQFF. In nucleotides, the CDR3 is TGCAGCGTTGGAAGCGGGGGGGCGTCTGAGCAGTTCTTC.

The chain joins TRBV6-2 or TRBV6-3 to TRBJ2-7; the D gene is possibly TRBD1 (6 bases). Trimming stripped 2 bases from V and 3 bases from J, with 20 bases between. The CDR3 length is 17 residues. Germline V gene sequence: CDR1 MNHEY, CDR2 SVGEGT. The CDR3 region is CASSYVDRIHTDYEQYF. Here the CDR3 DNA reads TGTGCCAGCAGTTACGTAGACAGGATCCACACCGACTACGAGCAGTACTTC.

The V and J genes are TRBV11-2 and TRBJ1-4, with D perhaps matching TRBD1 (6 bases). CDR3 length: 15 amino acids. Looked up from germline, CDR1 is SGHAT and CDR2 is FQNNGV. The V end was cut by 5 bases, the J end by 8 bases, with 18 bases between. CDR3 nucleotides: TGTGCCAGCAGCCGAACAGGGATGGGGGCGGAAAAACTGTTTTTT. This gives the protein CASSRTGMGAEKLFF.

There are a few counts of this clone. The rearrangement joins TRBV6-5 to TRBJ1-4; D unclear. This CDR3 spans 14 amino acids. The V gene lost 2 bases and the J gene lost 3 bases, with 7 bases spanning the gap. CDR1 is MNHEY and CDR2 is SVGAGI in the germline V gene. The CDR3 DNA is TGTGCCAGCAGTTACACGAGGTCTAATGAAAAACTGTTTTTT. This translates into CASSYTRSNEKLFF.

The V gene is TRBV6-6, the J gene TRBJ2-3, with D unresolved. The V end lost 8 bases, the J end lost 4 bases, and 10 bases lay between the germline ends. CDR1 is MNHNY and CDR2 is SVGAGI in the germline V gene (reference sequence). The CDR3 spans 12 residues. The CDR3 DNA reads TGTGCCAGCGGCTTCAGCGCAGATACGCAGTATTTT. This gives the protein CASGFSADTQYF.

The chain uses TRBV9 and TRBJ1-4, with 8 nucleotides matching TRBD1. V trimming: 4 bases; J trimming: 4 bases; junction bases outside the gene matches: 3. The length of the CDR3 is 14 residues. Germline lookup yields CDR1 SGDLS and CDR2 YYNGEE. CDR3 bases: TGTGCCAGCAGCCCTACAGGGGGTAATGAAAAACTGTTTTTT. It specifies CASSPTGGNEKLFF.

The chain is built from TRBV19 and TRBJ2-5; weak D call: TRBD2 (5 bases). The germline CDR1 and CDR2 sequences are LNHDA and SQIVND (reference sequence). V was trimmed by 6 bases and J by 1 base, leaving 12 bases between them. There are 14 residues in the CDR3. The CDR3 reads CASSFQGLQETQYF. The DNA for the CDR3 is TGTGCCAGTAGCTTCCAAGGACTCCAAGAGACCCAGTACTTC.

The V call is TRBV7-3, the J call TRBJ2-3; 12 nucleotides match TRBD2. The J segment lost 2 bases and the V segment lost 5 bases, leaving 17 bases of the junction unmatched. The CDR3 consists of 20 residues. The germline V gene encodes CDR1 SGHTA and CDR2 FQGTGA. The CDR3 here is CASSRKSGGTSGLLTDTQYF. CDR3 DNA sequence: TGTGCCAGCAGCCGAAAATCGGGAGGGACTAGCGGGCTACTCACAGATACGCAGTATTTT.

The chain couples TRBV5-5 to TRBJ2-5; D is perhaps TRBD2 (6 bases). The V end lost 0 bases, the J end lost 2 bases, and 14 bases lay between the germline ends. This CDR3 comprises 16 residues. In germline, CDR1 is SGHKS, CDR2 YYEKEE (reference sequence). The CDR3 nucleotides read TGTGCCAGCAGCTTGGGGGCAGGAGGGATACAAGAGACCCAGTACTTC. Translated: CASSLGAGGIQETQYF.

This clone was found once. The V gene is TRBV5-6, the J gene TRBJ1-5, with D maybe TRBD1 (6 bases). Germline loops: CDR1 SGHDT, CDR2 YYEEEE. The CDR3 runs 17 residues. Trimming took off 1 base at V and 0 bases at J, with 14 bases between the two ends. Written as DNA, the CDR3 is TGTGCCAGCAGCTTGTGGGGCCCGGGACATAGCAATCAGCCCCAGCATTTT. Its protein is CASSLWGPGHSNQPQHF.

This clone was recorded a few times. The gene calls are TRBV4-1 and TRBJ1-6, with 8 bases that match TRBD1. The CDR3 totals 16 residues. Germline V gene sequence: CDR1 MGHRA, CDR2 YSYEKL. Trimming cost V 3 bases and J 8 bases; bases outside gene matches: 9. Written as DNA, the CDR3 is TGCGCCAGCAGCCAGGCGAAGGACAGGGCATATTCACCCCTCCACTTT. It translates to CASSQAKDRAYSPLHF.

The chain carries TRBV3-1 (or the pseudogene TRBV3-2) and TRBJ2-3; tentatively, D is TRBD1 (5 bases). Germline lookup yields CDR1 LGHDT and CDR2 YNNKEL (reference sequence). Trimming removed 1 base at V and 4 bases at J, with 12 bases between. The CDR3 is made up of 15 amino acids. The CDR3 region has the DNA TGTGCCAGCAGCCAAGGGGGCAGCACGTCAGATACGCAGTATTTT. Its protein is CASSQGGSTSDTQYF.

This clone showed up just once. The CDR3: CASSQEAGGATGELFF. Written as DNA, the CDR3 is TGCGCCAGCAGCCAAGAAGCGGGGGGCGCCACCGGGGAGCTGTTTTTT. The gene calls are TRBV4-3 and TRBJ2-2; 9 bases are shared with TRBD2. The CDR3 covers 16 residues. Per the germline V gene, CDR1 is LGHNA and CDR2 is YSLEER. V trimming: 0 bases; J trimming: 4 bases; junction bases outside the gene matches: 3.

The chain joins TRBV24-1 to TRBJ2-1, with 9 nucleotides matching TRBD1. V was pared by 2 bases and J by 1 base, with 11 bases of the junction left unmatched. The germline gives CDR1 KGHDR, CDR2 SFDVKD. The CDR3 length is 19 residues. The chain's CDR3 is CATSDWGQGLRESYNEQFF. CDR3 nucleotides: TGTGCCACCAGTGATTGGGGACAGGGACTAAGGGAGTCCTACAATGAGCAGTTCTTC.

This sequence joins TRBV24-1 and TRBJ1-1; 9 nucleotides match TRBD1. Germline lookup yields CDR1 KGHDR and CDR2 SFDVKD. Trimming removed 6 bases from V and 10 bases from J; junction bases left unmatched: 8. The CDR3 is 13 residues long. The DNA for the CDR3 is TGTGCCACCAGTCCGGGACAGGGCCGCGTAGCTTTCTTT. It is translated as CATSPGQGRVAFF.

The rearrangement joins TRBV11-2 to TRBJ2-1; D remains ambiguous. Trimming removed 4 bases at V and 8 bases at J, with 12 bases between. The CDR3 spans 13 residues. Germline V gene lookup returns CDR1 SGHAT and CDR2 FQNNGV. Written as DNA, the CDR3 is TGTGCCAGCAGCTCTCCGCAGGTACATGAGCAGTTCTTC. Protein product: CASSSPQVHEQFF.

V gene TRBV21-1 combines with J gene TRBJ2-3; the table's D call of TRBD2 was not tested on the DNA. TRBV21-1 is a documented pseudogene. This CDR3 comprises 19 residues. For the CDR3, the DNA is TGTGCCAGCAGCAAAGATCCCGTCAGCGGGGGGGCTAGCACAGATACGCAGTATTTT. Residues: CASSKDPVSGGASTDTQYF.

The rearrangement uses TRBV5-8 and TRBJ2-5, with 9 bases lining up with TRBD2. CDR3 length equals 16 residues. V gave up 3 bases and J gave up 0 bases; unmatched junction bases: 6. Germline values: CDR1 SGHTS, CDR2 YDEGEE. The CDR3 here is CASSSASGTYQETQYF. The CDR3 DNA is TGTGCCAGCAGCTCCGCTAGCGGGACGTACCAAGAGACCCAGTACTTC.

The chain couples TRBV5-1 to TRBJ2-3; the match to TRBD1 covers 10 bases. With V trimmed by 4 bases and J by 2 bases, 4 bases remained unmatched. The CDR3 is 15 amino acids. Germline V gives CDR1 SGHRS, CDR2 YFSETQ. This CDR3 is CASSIGTGVTDTQYF. The CDR3 DNA follows: TGCGCCAGCAGCATCGGGACAGGGGTCACAGATACGCAGTATTTT.

V gene TRBV3-1 (or the pseudogene TRBV3-2) combines with J gene TRBJ1-2, with 10 nucleotides matching TRBD1. CDR1 LGHDT and CDR2 YNNKEL come from the germline V gene (reference sequence). The CDR3 runs 14 residues. V was pared by 3 bases and J by 8 bases, with 6 bases of the junction left unmatched. CDR3 DNA sequence: TGTGCCAGCAGCCATGACAGGGGGCGTCCAGGCTACACCTTC. This translates into CASSHDRGRPGYTF.

V and J are TRBV29-1 and TRBJ1-2; 10 bases match TRBD1. The CDR3 runs 12 residues. In germline, CDR1 is SQVTM, CDR2 ANQGSEA. After removal of 8 bases from V and 2 bases from J, the junction contained 2 bases not matched to a gene. The CDR3 sequence is CSSDRGNYGYTF. CDR3 nucleotide sequence: TGCAGCTCGGACAGGGGGAACTATGGCTACACCTTC.